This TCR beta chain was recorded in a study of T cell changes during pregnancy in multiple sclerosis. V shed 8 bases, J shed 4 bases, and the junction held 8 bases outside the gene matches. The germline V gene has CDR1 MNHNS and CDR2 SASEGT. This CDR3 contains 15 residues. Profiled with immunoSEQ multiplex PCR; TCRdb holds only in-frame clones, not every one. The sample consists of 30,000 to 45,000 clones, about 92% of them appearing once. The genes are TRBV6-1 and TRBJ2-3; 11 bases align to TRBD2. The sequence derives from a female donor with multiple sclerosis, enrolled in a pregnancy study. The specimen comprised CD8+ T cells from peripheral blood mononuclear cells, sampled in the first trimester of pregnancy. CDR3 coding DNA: TGTGCCAGCGTTATAGCGGGGGGGCTCGCAGATACGCAGTATTTT. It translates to CASVIAGGLADTQYF.